The clone carrying this TCR beta chain has a handful of counts. The data derive from a study of blood T cell repertoires in COVID-19. Study summary: The origin of the acute and convalescent COVID-19 samples was the United States, Italy and Spain. PBMCs, B-cell-depleted T cells, or T cells provided the cDNA or gDNA that made up the material.

V was pared by 0 bases and J by 3 bases, with 12 bases between. This CDR3 region has 16 residues. CDR1 is MNHEY, CDR2 SVGAGI, per germline. Authors' data handling: Nucleated cell counts were estimated from reference gene primer amplification. Libraries were prepared by immunoSEQ multiplex PCR; TCRdb keeps only in-frame clonotypes and omits some of them. That table is the source of V, J and clone size, and D and trimming were worked out from the DNA. The profile shows a few hundred thousand clones, roughly 88% of them singletons. The chain recombines TRBV6-5 with TRBJ1-3, with D perhaps TRBD1 (5 bases). The clonotype originates from a woman aged 40 to 55 who had recovered from COVID-19. The sequencing input was peripheral blood. CDR3 coding DNA: TGTGCCAGCAGTTACTCTGCTGGGGCCTTTGGAAACACCATATATTTT. It specifies CASSYSAGAFGNTIYF.